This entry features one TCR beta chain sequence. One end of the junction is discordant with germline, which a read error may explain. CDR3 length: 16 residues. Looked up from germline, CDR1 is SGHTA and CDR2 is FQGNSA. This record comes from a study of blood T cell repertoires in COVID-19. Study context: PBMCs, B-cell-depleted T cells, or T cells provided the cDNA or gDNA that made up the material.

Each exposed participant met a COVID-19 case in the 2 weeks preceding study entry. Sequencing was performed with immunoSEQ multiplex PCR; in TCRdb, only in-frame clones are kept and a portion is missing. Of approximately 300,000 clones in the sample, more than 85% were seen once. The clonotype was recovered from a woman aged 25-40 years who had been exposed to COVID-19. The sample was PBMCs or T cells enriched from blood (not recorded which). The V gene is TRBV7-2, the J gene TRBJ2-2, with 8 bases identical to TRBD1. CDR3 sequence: CASSLATGDYTGELFF. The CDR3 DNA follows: TGTGCCAGCAGCCTAGCGACAGGGGATTACACCGGGGAGCTGTTTTTT.